This T cell receptor beta chain was observed in a study of cytomegalovirus exposure and HLA in healthy donors. V gave up 5 bases and J gave up 4 bases; unmatched junction bases: 2. CDR1 is SEHNR, CDR2 FQNEAQ, per germline (reference sequence). The CDR3 has 14 residues. Use of 60 Vbeta and 13 Jbeta primers characterized the PCR. Here immunoSEQ multiplex PCR was the method, and the copy in TCRdb shows in-frame clones only, minus some. Found here are 110,000 to 150,000 clones, around 80% of them singletons; the top ten hold approximately 2.3%. The chain uses TRBV7-9 and TRBJ2-2; 9 positions match TRBD1. This TCR was recovered from a young man in good health and CMV-seronegative. The sample consisted of PBMCs. The CDR3 sequence: CASSDRGFTGELFF. In DNA form, the CDR3 reads TGTGCCAGCAGCGACAGGGGGTTCACCGGGGAGCTGTTTTTT. The entire variable domain, with the rest obtained from reference TRBV7-9 and TRBJ2-2, is as follows: DTGVSQNPRHKITKRGQNVTFRCDPISEHNRLYWYRQTLGQGPEFLTYFQNEAQLEKSRLLSDRFSAERPKGSFSTLEIQRTEQGDSAMYLCASSDRGFTGELFFGEGSRLTVL.